The rows below give T cell receptor beta chains drawn from one sample of a study of control samples from healthy donors and cancer patients. Only in-frame clones appear in the TCRdb table, and some are missing; sequencing was by immunoSEQ multiplex PCR. The sample includes some 80,000 clones, around 94% seen only once; the top ten take 5% to 6.5%. Sequenced material: blood. The receptors here all came from a woman aged 60-75 years in good health. Both conserved end residues are part of each CDR3. Fields, in order: CDR3 length, D gene, V gene, J gene, clone size, CDR3 protein, CDR3 DNA. The D gene is left open where the match is weak. Not all rows give a size; the values are once, few, many and, for expanded clones, a class.

cdr3_length: 14; d_call: NA; v_call: TRBV6-5; j_call: TRBJ1-6; clone_size: NA; cdr3_aa: CASRLDIDNSPLHF; cdr3_nt: TGTGCCAGCAGACTGGACATAGATAATTCACCCCTCCACTTT
cdr3_length: 15; d_call: NA; v_call: TRBV10-3; j_call: TRBJ2-7; clone_size: NA; cdr3_aa: CAISDPGQNNYEQYF; cdr3_nt: TGTGCCATCAGTGACCCCGGACAGAACAACTACGAGCAGTACTTC
cdr3_length: 15; d_call: NA; v_call: TRBV3-1/TRBV3-2; j_call: TRBJ1-2; clone_size: NA; cdr3_aa: CASSHLIEGLDGYTF; cdr3_nt: TGTGCCAGCAGCCACTTAATAGAGGGATTGGACGGCTACACCTTC
cdr3_length: 14; d_call: NA; v_call: TRBV6-6; j_call: TRBJ1-1; clone_size: once; cdr3_aa: CASSYRQTGTEAFF; cdr3_nt: TGTGCCAGCAGTTACCGCCAGACGGGGACTGAAGCTTTCTTT
cdr3_length: 16; d_call: TRBD1; v_call: TRBV6-2/TRBV6-3; j_call: TRBJ2-2; clone_size: few; cdr3_aa: CASSLLQGANTGELFF; cdr3_nt: TGTGCCAGCAGCCTTCTTCAGGGGGCGAACACCGGGGAGCTGTTTTTT
cdr3_length: 13; d_call: TRBD2; v_call: TRBV29-1; j_call: TRBJ2-3; clone_size: once; cdr3_aa: CSAATSGGDTQYF; cdr3_nt: TGCAGCGCCGCGACTAGCGGAGGGGATACGCAGTATTTT
cdr3_length: 15; d_call: NA; v_call: TRBV19; j_call: TRBJ1-3; clone_size: once; cdr3_aa: CASGRLGASGNTIYF; cdr3_nt: TGTGCCAGTGGACGGCTGGGGGCATCTGGAAACACCATATATTTT
cdr3_length: 15; d_call: NA; v_call: TRBV7-2; j_call: TRBJ1-5; clone_size: NA; cdr3_aa: CASSSPGGGTGPQHF; cdr3_nt: TGTGCCAGCAGCTCACCCGGTGGGGGAACAGGGCCCCAGCATTTT
cdr3_length: 14; d_call: NA; v_call: TRBV28; j_call: TRBJ1-4; clone_size: NA; cdr3_aa: CASSLAHLQEKLFF; cdr3_nt: TGTGCCAGCAGTTTAGCTCATTTACAGGAAAAACTGTTTTTT
cdr3_length: 15; d_call: TRBD1; v_call: TRBV7-8; j_call: TRBJ1-5; clone_size: NA; cdr3_aa: CASSAGTGFGQPQHF; cdr3_nt: TGTGCCAGCAGCGCGGGGACAGGGTTTGGTCAGCCCCAGCATTTT
cdr3_length: 14; d_call: TRBD1; v_call: TRBV2; j_call: TRBJ1-2; clone_size: NA; cdr3_aa: CASRRQGSNYGYTF; cdr3_nt: TGTGCCAGCAGGAGACAGGGAAGCAACTATGGCTACACCTTC
cdr3_length: 13; d_call: NA; v_call: TRBV11-2; j_call: TRBJ1-2; clone_size: few; cdr3_aa: CASSSGFEHGYTF; cdr3_nt: TGTGCCAGCAGTTCGGGATTTGAACATGGCTACACCTTC
cdr3_length: 14; d_call: TRBD2; v_call: TRBV5-6; j_call: TRBJ2-7; clone_size: NA; cdr3_aa: CASSWGGGSHEQYF; cdr3_nt: TGTGCCAGCAGCTGGGGGGGAGGTTCCCACGAGCAGTACTTC
cdr3_length: 13; d_call: TRBD2; v_call: TRBV3-1/TRBV3-2; j_call: TRBJ2-7; clone_size: NA; cdr3_aa: CASSLRGVYEQYF; cdr3_nt: TGTGCCAGCAGCCTCCGGGGGGTTTACGAGCAGTACTTC
cdr3_length: 16; d_call: NA; v_call: TRBV9; j_call: TRBJ2-2; clone_size: NA; cdr3_aa: CASSVGNRVGTGELFF; cdr3_nt: TGTGCCAGCAGCGTAGGGAACAGGGTGGGCACCGGGGAGCTGTTTTTT
cdr3_length: 12; d_call: NA; v_call: TRBV12-3/TRBV12-4; j_call: TRBJ1-4; clone_size: NA; cdr3_aa: CASSLGTEKLFF; cdr3_nt: TGTGCCAGCAGTTTGGGGACAGAAAAACTGTTTTTT
cdr3_length: 15; d_call: TRBD1; v_call: TRBV29-1; j_call: TRBJ2-7; clone_size: NA; cdr3_aa: CSVVYRDRSSYEQYF; cdr3_nt: TGCAGCGTAGTTTACCGGGACAGAAGCTCCTACGAGCAGTACTTC
cdr3_length: 12; d_call: NA; v_call: TRBV21-1; j_call: TRBJ1-2; clone_size: NA; cdr3_aa: CASSTTEDGYTF; cdr3_nt: TGTGCCAGCAGCACGACAGAGGATGGCTACACCTTC
cdr3_length: 12; d_call: NA; v_call: TRBV28; j_call: TRBJ1-1; clone_size: NA; cdr3_aa: CASSWGYTEAFF; cdr3_nt: TGTGCCAGCAGTTGGGGGTACACTGAAGCTTTCTTT
cdr3_length: 15; d_call: NA; v_call: TRBV20-1; j_call: TRBJ2-2; clone_size: NA; cdr3_aa: CSASNLAVYTGELFF; cdr3_nt: TGCAGTGCTAGTAACTTAGCGGTTTATACCGGGGAGCTGTTTTTT
cdr3_length: 16; d_call: TRBD2; v_call: TRBV19; j_call: TRBJ2-1; clone_size: NA; cdr3_aa: CASSIGTSGTYNEQFF; cdr3_nt: TGTGCCAGTAGTATAGGGACTAGCGGAACATACAATGAGCAGTTCTTC
cdr3_length: 15; d_call: TRBD1; v_call: TRBV9; j_call: TRBJ1-2; clone_size: NA; cdr3_aa: CASSVGGQGNYGYTF; cdr3_nt: TGTGCCAGCAGCGTAGGGGGACAGGGGAACTATGGCTACACCTTC
cdr3_length: 15; d_call: NA; v_call: TRBV28; j_call: TRBJ1-1; clone_size: NA; cdr3_aa: CASSLQGTLNTEAFF; cdr3_nt: TGTGCCAGCAGTTTGCAGGGGACTTTGAACACTGAAGCTTTCTTT
cdr3_length: 13; d_call: NA; v_call: TRBV28; j_call: TRBJ2-7; clone_size: NA; cdr3_aa: CASSLSGVNEQYF; cdr3_nt: TGTGCCAGCAGTTTATCAGGCGTCAACGAGCAGTACTTC
cdr3_length: 12; d_call: NA; v_call: TRBV24-1; j_call: TRBJ2-1; clone_size: once; cdr3_aa: CATSAGENEQFF; cdr3_nt: TGTGCCACCAGTGCCGGGGAAAATGAGCAGTTCTTC
cdr3_length: 13; d_call: TRBD1; v_call: TRBV10-1; j_call: TRBJ1-1; clone_size: NA; cdr3_aa: CASRGQPNTEAFF; cdr3_nt: TGCGCCAGCAGGGGACAGCCGAACACTGAAGCTTTCTTT
cdr3_length: 15; d_call: NA; v_call: TRBV7-3; j_call: TRBJ2-3; clone_size: NA; cdr3_aa: CASSLTGRFTDTQYF; cdr3_nt: TGTGCCAGCAGCTTAACAGGGCGCTTCACAGATACGCAGTATTTT
cdr3_length: 13; d_call: NA; v_call: TRBV5-4; j_call: TRBJ1-2; clone_size: NA; cdr3_aa: CASSFAGNYGYTF; cdr3_nt: TGTGCCAGCAGCTTCGCAGGGAACTATGGCTACACCTTC
cdr3_length: 14; d_call: TRBD2; v_call: TRBV5-6; j_call: TRBJ2-3; clone_size: NA; cdr3_aa: CASTLVAGVYTQYF; cdr3_nt: TGTGCCAGCACCTTGGTCGCGGGAGTATATACGCAGTATTTT
cdr3_length: 13; d_call: NA; v_call: TRBV4-3; j_call: TRBJ1-1; clone_size: NA; cdr3_aa: CASSHVQGNEAFF; cdr3_nt: TGCGCCAGCAGCCACGTGCAGGGTAATGAAGCTTTCTTT